Ten or more counts support the clone carrying this TCR beta chain. Its specificity is unknown. This CDR3 is built from 12 residues. V was shortened by 4 bases and J by 5 bases, with 9 bases between the two germline ends. Germline V gene data show CDR1 as SQVTM and CDR2 as ANQGSEA. These data are taken from a study of human T cells and chemical hapten exposure. Study-wide points: Following DPC sensitization, TCRs present above 1 in 1000 frequency showed no change. Compared to controls, expanded TCRs made significantly more large clusters of similar CDR3s.

The time point denotes: pre-sensitization, week 0. Treatment described: therapeutic diphenylcyclopropenone sensitization with weekly scalp DPC. Each CDR3 protein gets one entry after TCRdb re-called the RACE reads with MiXCR. Here the sample spans some 250,000 distinct CDR3 sequences, around 7.7% being singletons. Sequencing used whole blood, obtained in connection with sensitization to the hapten diphenylcyclopropenone (DPC). The receptor's source is a man aged 18 to 29 with alopecia areata. Some clones in this sample may be carry-over from other donors' samples. This chain links TRBV29-1 with TRBJ2-1; perhaps TRBD2 as D (5 bases). The DNA of the CDR3 is TGCAGCGTTGCGGACGGGGACAATGAGCAGTTCTTC. It encodes CSVADGDNEQFF.